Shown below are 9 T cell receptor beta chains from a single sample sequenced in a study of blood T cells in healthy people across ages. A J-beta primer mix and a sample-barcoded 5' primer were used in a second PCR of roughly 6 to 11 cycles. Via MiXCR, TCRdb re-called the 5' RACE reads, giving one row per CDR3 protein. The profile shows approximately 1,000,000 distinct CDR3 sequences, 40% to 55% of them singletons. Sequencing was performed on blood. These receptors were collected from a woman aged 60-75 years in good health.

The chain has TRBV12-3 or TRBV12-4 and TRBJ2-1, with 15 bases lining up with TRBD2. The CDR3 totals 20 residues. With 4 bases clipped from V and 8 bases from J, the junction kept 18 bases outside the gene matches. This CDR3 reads CASSWGTSGRILPGIYEQFF. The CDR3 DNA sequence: TGTGCCAGCAGTTGGGGGACTAGCGGGAGGATACTCCCCGGTATATATGAGCAGTTCTTC.

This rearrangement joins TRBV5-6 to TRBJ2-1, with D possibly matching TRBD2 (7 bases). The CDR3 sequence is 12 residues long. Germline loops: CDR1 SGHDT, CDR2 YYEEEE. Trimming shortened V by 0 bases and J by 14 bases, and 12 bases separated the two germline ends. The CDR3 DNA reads TGTGCCAGCAGCTTGGGTAGGGGGGGCGAGTTCTTC. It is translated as CASSLGRGGEFF.

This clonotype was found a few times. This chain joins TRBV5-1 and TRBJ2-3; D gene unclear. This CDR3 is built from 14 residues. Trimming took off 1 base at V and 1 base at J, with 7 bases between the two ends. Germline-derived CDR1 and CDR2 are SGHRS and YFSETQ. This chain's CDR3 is CASSLKPGTDTQYF. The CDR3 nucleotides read TGCGCCAGCAGCTTGAAGCCAGGCACAGATACGCAGTATTTT.

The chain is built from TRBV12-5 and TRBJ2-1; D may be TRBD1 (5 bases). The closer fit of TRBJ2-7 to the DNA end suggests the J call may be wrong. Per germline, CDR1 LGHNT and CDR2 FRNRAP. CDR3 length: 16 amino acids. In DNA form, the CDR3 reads TGTGCTAGTGGTGGATCAGGGCCGGCGTACTACAATGAGCAGTACTTC. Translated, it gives CASGGSGPAYYNEQYF.

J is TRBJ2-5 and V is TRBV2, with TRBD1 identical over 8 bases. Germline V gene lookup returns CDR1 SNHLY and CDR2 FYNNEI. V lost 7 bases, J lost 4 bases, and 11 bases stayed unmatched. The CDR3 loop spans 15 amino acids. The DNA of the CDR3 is TGTGCCAGCACTGGGACAGGAACCCGCGGAGAGACCCAGTACTTC. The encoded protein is CASTGTGTRGETQYF.

The CDR3, as DNA: TGCGCCAGCTCGCCCAACAATCAGCCCCAGCATTTT. Its protein product is CASSPNNQPQHF. This chain uses TRBV10-1 with TRBJ1-5; D gene unclear. Germline lookup yields CDR1 WNHNN and CDR2 SYGVQD (reference sequence). Trimming removed 8 bases from V and 3 bases from J, with 8 bases in between. The CDR3 is 12 amino acids.

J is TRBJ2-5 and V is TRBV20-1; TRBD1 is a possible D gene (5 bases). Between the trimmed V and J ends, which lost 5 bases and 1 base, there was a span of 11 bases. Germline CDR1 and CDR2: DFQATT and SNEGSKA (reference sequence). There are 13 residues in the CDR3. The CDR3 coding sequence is TGCAGTGCTCATCGGACAAGCCAAGAGACCCAGTACTTC. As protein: CSAHRTSQETQYF.

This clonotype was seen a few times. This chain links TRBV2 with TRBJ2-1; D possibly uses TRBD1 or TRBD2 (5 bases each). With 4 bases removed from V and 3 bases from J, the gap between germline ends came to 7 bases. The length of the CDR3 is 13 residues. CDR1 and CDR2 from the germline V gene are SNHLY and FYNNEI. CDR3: CASSGDDYNEQFF. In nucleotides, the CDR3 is TGTGCCAGCAGTGGGGACGACTACAATGAGCAGTTCTTC.

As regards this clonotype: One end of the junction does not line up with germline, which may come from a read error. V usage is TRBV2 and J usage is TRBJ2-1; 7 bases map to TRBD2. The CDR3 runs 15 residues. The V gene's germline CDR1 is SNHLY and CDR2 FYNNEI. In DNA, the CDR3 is TGTGCCGGCAGTGAAGAGCTAGCGGCATACAATGAGCAGTTCTTC. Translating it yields CAGSEELAAYNEQFF. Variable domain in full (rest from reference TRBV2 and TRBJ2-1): EPEVTQTPSHQVTQMGQEVILRCVPISNHLYFYWYRQILGQKVEFLVSFYNNEISEKSEIFDDQFSVERPDGSNFTLKIRSTKLEDSAMYFCAGSEELAAYNEQFFGPGTRLTVL.